The rows below give T cell receptor beta chains drawn from one sample of a study of siplizumab effects on memory and regulatory T cells. Sequencing used immunoSEQ multiplex PCR; TCRdb keeps in-frame clones, though not all of them. Of fewer than 60,000 clones in the sample, 85% to 95% were seen once. Sequenced material: CD8+ T cells sorted from blood. The receptors here all came from a human donor in good health. Each CDR3 is given with its conserved first and last residue. Fields, in order: CDR3 protein, CDR3 DNA, clone size, J gene, V gene, D gene. The D gene is left open where the match is weak. Only part of the rows carry a size: once, few, many, or a class if the clone is expanded.

cdr3_aa: CSVAGSGTYEQYF
cdr3_nt: TGCAGCGTCGCGGGTAGCGGCACCTACGAGCAGTACTTC
clone_size: NA
j_call: TRBJ2-7
v_call: TRBV29-1
d_call: NA

cdr3_aa: CASSFRVGEQFF
cdr3_nt: TGTGCCAGCAGCTTCCGGGTCGGTGAGCAGTTCTTC
clone_size: once
j_call: TRBJ2-1
v_call: TRBV7-2
d_call: NA

cdr3_aa: CASGELAGGLYEQYF
cdr3_nt: TGTGCCAGCGGGGAGCTAGCGGGAGGCCTCTACGAGCAGTACTTC
clone_size: NA
j_call: TRBJ2-7
v_call: TRBV6-1
d_call: TRBD2

cdr3_aa: CASSVGTTSTDTQYF
cdr3_nt: TGTGCCAGCAGCGTAGGGACCACTAGCACAGATACGCAGTATTTT
clone_size: NA
j_call: TRBJ2-3
v_call: TRBV9
d_call: NA

cdr3_aa: CASRHQGVVGEKLFF
cdr3_nt: TGTGCCAGCAGGCACCAGGGGGTGGTCGGTGAAAAACTGTTTTTT
clone_size: NA
j_call: TRBJ1-4
v_call: TRBV7-2
d_call: TRBD1

cdr3_aa: CASSSTGTWISEGNTIYF
cdr3_nt: TGTGCCAGCAGCTCCACAGGGACTTGGATCTCTGAGGGAAACACCATATATTTT
clone_size: NA
j_call: TRBJ1-3
v_call: TRBV7-9
d_call: NA

cdr3_aa: CSVEIGKVYPDTQYF
cdr3_nt: TGCAGCGTTGAAATCGGGAAAGTCTACCCAGATACGCAGTATTTT
clone_size: NA
j_call: TRBJ2-3
v_call: TRBV29-1
d_call: NA

cdr3_aa: CASIGGVNEQFF
cdr3_nt: TGTGCCAGCATCGGGGGGGTGAATGAGCAGTTCTTC
clone_size: NA
j_call: TRBJ2-1
v_call: TRBV7-8
d_call: TRBD2

cdr3_aa: CAWSVTTQYF
cdr3_nt: TGTGCCTGGAGTGTAACGACCCAGTACTTC
clone_size: NA
j_call: TRBJ2-5
v_call: TRBV30
d_call: NA

cdr3_aa: CASTQGDGQLHTF
cdr3_nt: TGTGCCAGCACCCAAGGGGACGGCCAACTCCACACCTTC
clone_size: NA
j_call: TRBJ1-2
v_call: TRBV7-9
d_call: NA

cdr3_aa: CASSVEIFDPQETQYF
cdr3_nt: TGTGCCAGCAGCGTGGAGATTTTTGACCCCCAAGAGACCCAGTACTTC
clone_size: NA
j_call: TRBJ2-5
v_call: TRBV9
d_call: NA

cdr3_aa: CASIMPGASGNTIYF
cdr3_nt: TGTGCCAGCATTATGCCAGGCGCCTCTGGAAACACCATATATTTT
clone_size: NA
j_call: TRBJ1-3
v_call: TRBV6-1
d_call: NA

cdr3_aa: CASSSTGNYGYTF
cdr3_nt: TGTGCCAGCAGCTCGACAGGAAACTATGGCTACACCTTC
clone_size: NA
j_call: TRBJ1-2
v_call: TRBV5-8
d_call: NA

cdr3_aa: CASSEDTGVADTQYF
cdr3_nt: TGTGCCAGCAGCGAGGACACGGGGGTCGCAGATACGCAGTATTTT
clone_size: once
j_call: TRBJ2-3
v_call: TRBV7-9
d_call: NA

cdr3_aa: CASSLSTYNEKLFF
cdr3_nt: TGTGCCAGCAGTTTATCGACTTATAATGAAAAACTGTTTTTT
clone_size: NA
j_call: TRBJ1-4
v_call: TRBV27
d_call: NA

cdr3_aa: CASSIDKGVYNEQFF
cdr3_nt: TGTGCCAGTAGTATAGACAAGGGGGTATACAATGAGCAGTTCTTC
clone_size: NA
j_call: TRBJ2-1
v_call: TRBV19
d_call: NA

cdr3_aa: CASSVPTGELFF
cdr3_nt: TGTGCCAGTAGCGTCCCCACCGGGGAGCTGTTTTTT
clone_size: NA
j_call: TRBJ2-2
v_call: TRBV19
d_call: NA

cdr3_aa: CASSQGALGGYTF
cdr3_nt: TGCGCCAGCAGCCAAGGGGCATTGGGTGGCTACACCTTC
clone_size: NA
j_call: TRBJ1-2
v_call: TRBV4-1
d_call: NA

cdr3_aa: CASSLFGREKTQYF
cdr3_nt: TGTGCCAGCAGTTTATTTGGCCGTGAAAAGACCCAGTACTTC
clone_size: NA
j_call: TRBJ2-5
v_call: TRBV27
d_call: NA

cdr3_aa: CASSPDSATNEKLFF
cdr3_nt: TGTGCCAGCAGTCCTGACAGTGCAACTAATGAAAAACTGTTTTTT
clone_size: NA
j_call: TRBJ1-4
v_call: TRBV28
d_call: NA

cdr3_aa: CASSLYAGGGTEAFF
cdr3_nt: TGTGCCAGCAGCTTATATGCAGGGGGGGGCACTGAAGCTTTCTTT
clone_size: NA
j_call: TRBJ1-1
v_call: TRBV7-3
d_call: TRBD1

cdr3_aa: CASSLQGTNEKLFF
cdr3_nt: TGTGCCAGCAGTCTACAGGGAACTAATGAAAAACTGTTTTTT
clone_size: NA
j_call: TRBJ1-4
v_call: TRBV27
d_call: NA

cdr3_aa: CASTLTSERPQHF
cdr3_nt: TGTGCCAGCACCTTGACTAGCGAGAGGCCCCAGCATTTT
clone_size: NA
j_call: TRBJ1-5
v_call: TRBV6-1
d_call: NA

cdr3_aa: CAITMRTVLNEKLFF
cdr3_nt: TGTGCCATCACCATGAGGACGGTTCTTAATGAAAAACTGTTTTTT
clone_size: NA
j_call: TRBJ1-4
v_call: TRBV7-9
d_call: NA

cdr3_aa: CASSQDSSGGGIFGHEKLFF
cdr3_nt: TGTGCCAGCAGCCAAGATTCGTCAGGGGGCGGAATCTTTGGACATGAAAAACTGTTTTTT
clone_size: NA
j_call: TRBJ1-4
v_call: TRBV14
d_call: TRBD1

cdr3_aa: CASSELLGAQETQYF
cdr3_nt: TGTGCCAGCAGTGAGCTATTGGGGGCCCAAGAGACCCAGTACTTC
clone_size: NA
j_call: TRBJ2-5
v_call: TRBV6-1
d_call: NA

cdr3_aa: CASSPFFGGYEQYF
cdr3_nt: TGTGCCAGCAGCCCGTTTTTTGGCGGTTACGAGCAGTACTTC
clone_size: NA
j_call: TRBJ2-7
v_call: TRBV5-8
d_call: NA

cdr3_aa: CASSDQRTSGGADTQYF
cdr3_nt: TGTGCCAGCAGTGACCAACGGACTAGCGGAGGGGCAGATACGCAGTATTTT
clone_size: NA
j_call: TRBJ2-3
v_call: TRBV2
d_call: TRBD2

cdr3_aa: CASEPSRSRTNYF
cdr3_nt: TGTGCCAGCGAACCTTCACGGTCCAGGACCAACTACTTC
clone_size: NA
j_call: TRBJ2-7
v_call: TRBV6-1
d_call: NA

cdr3_aa: CSVVGQGPNYGYTF
cdr3_nt: TGCAGCGTTGTGGGACAGGGGCCCAACTATGGCTACACCTTC
clone_size: NA
j_call: TRBJ1-2
v_call: TRBV29-1
d_call: TRBD1

cdr3_aa: CAWSRPPNAEAFF
cdr3_nt: TGTGCCTGGAGTAGGCCACCAAACGCTGAAGCTTTCTTT
clone_size: NA
j_call: TRBJ1-1
v_call: TRBV30
d_call: NA

cdr3_aa: CASSPSSGVYGYTF
cdr3_nt: TGTGCCAGCAGTCCCTCTTCAGGGGTCTATGGCTACACCTTC
clone_size: NA
j_call: TRBJ1-2
v_call: TRBV28
d_call: NA

cdr3_aa: CATSSSPGQGTNTIYF
cdr3_nt: TGTGCCACCAGCAGCTCTCCGGGACAGGGGACCAACACCATATATTTT
clone_size: NA
j_call: TRBJ1-3
v_call: TRBV15
d_call: TRBD1

cdr3_aa: CASSETGGSGYTF
cdr3_nt: TGCGCCAGCAGCGAGACAGGGGGTAGCGGCTACACCTTC
clone_size: NA
j_call: TRBJ1-2
v_call: TRBV5-1
d_call: TRBD1

cdr3_aa: CASSIAGVPDTQYF
cdr3_nt: TGTGCCAGCAGCATAGCGGGAGTTCCGGATACGCAGTATTTT
clone_size: NA
j_call: TRBJ2-3
v_call: TRBV9
d_call: TRBD2

cdr3_aa: CSADRNNEQFF
cdr3_nt: TGCAGTGCTGATCGCAACAATGAGCAGTTCTTC
clone_size: NA
j_call: TRBJ2-1
v_call: TRBV20-1
d_call: NA

cdr3_aa: CASSLNPGGYNEQFF
cdr3_nt: TGTGCCAGCAGCTTAAATCCAGGGGGGTACAATGAGCAGTTCTTC
clone_size: NA
j_call: TRBJ2-1
v_call: TRBV7-3
d_call: NA

cdr3_aa: CASGKTGYIETQYF
cdr3_nt: TGTGCTAGTGGAAAGACAGGGTATATCGAGACCCAGTACTTC
clone_size: NA
j_call: TRBJ2-5
v_call: TRBV12-5
d_call: TRBD1

cdr3_aa: CASSLLWNAFAEQFF
cdr3_nt: TGTGCCAGCAGTTTATTATGGAACGCTTTCGCTGAGCAGTTCTTC
clone_size: NA
j_call: TRBJ2-1
v_call: TRBV27
d_call: NA

cdr3_aa: CASSPVPSDEKLFF
cdr3_nt: TGCGCCAGCAGCCCGGTTCCTAGTGATGAAAAACTGTTTTTT
clone_size: few
j_call: TRBJ1-4
v_call: TRBV4-1
d_call: NA

cdr3_aa: CASWEGGADYGYTF
cdr3_nt: TGTGCCAGTTGGGAGGGGGGCGCTGACTATGGCTACACCTTC
clone_size: NA
j_call: TRBJ1-2
v_call: TRBV28
d_call: NA

cdr3_aa: CASSLRSGARNEQFF
cdr3_nt: TGTGCCAGCAGTTTACGGAGCGGGGCGAGGAATGAGCAGTTCTTC
clone_size: NA
j_call: TRBJ2-1
v_call: TRBV28
d_call: TRBD2

cdr3_aa: CASSLSRDTYEQYF
cdr3_nt: TGTGCCAGCAGTTTATCTCGGGATACCTACGAGCAGTACTTC
clone_size: NA
j_call: TRBJ2-7
v_call: TRBV27
d_call: NA

cdr3_aa: CASNFGTSYNEQFF
cdr3_nt: TGTGCCAGCAATTTCGGGACCTCCTACAATGAGCAGTTCTTC
clone_size: NA
j_call: TRBJ2-1
v_call: TRBV5-6
d_call: NA

cdr3_aa: CASSHGTDSSYEQYF
cdr3_nt: TGTGCCAGCAGCCACGGGACAGACAGCTCCTACGAGCAGTACTTC
clone_size: once
j_call: TRBJ2-7
v_call: TRBV11-3
d_call: TRBD1

cdr3_aa: CASSQGGGSGANVLTF
cdr3_nt: TGTGCCAGCAGCCAAGGAGGGGGCTCTGGGGCCAACGTCCTGACTTTC
clone_size: NA
j_call: TRBJ2-6
v_call: TRBV4-2
d_call: NA

cdr3_aa: CASSIQASGGYEQYF
cdr3_nt: TGTGCCAGTAGTATCCAGGCTAGCGGGGGGTACGAGCAGTACTTC
clone_size: NA
j_call: TRBJ2-7
v_call: TRBV19
d_call: TRBD2

cdr3_aa: CASSQGLAGGGTDTQYF
cdr3_nt: TGTGCCAGCAGCCAAGGACTAGCGGGGGGGGGCACAGATACGCAGTATTTT
clone_size: NA
j_call: TRBJ2-3
v_call: TRBV21-1
d_call: NA

cdr3_aa: CASSPSGSSYNEQFF
cdr3_nt: TGTGCCAGCAGCCCTAGCGGGAGTAGCTACAATGAGCAGTTCTTC
clone_size: NA
j_call: TRBJ2-1
v_call: TRBV7-9
d_call: TRBD2

cdr3_aa: CASSGRDNYGYTF
cdr3_nt: TGTGCCAGTAGCGGCCGGGATAACTATGGCTACACCTTC
clone_size: NA
j_call: TRBJ1-2
v_call: TRBV19
d_call: NA

cdr3_aa: CATSGGNPYGYTF
cdr3_nt: TGTGCCACCTCGGGGGGCAACCCATATGGCTACACCTTC
clone_size: NA
j_call: TRBJ1-2
v_call: TRBV19
d_call: NA

cdr3_aa: CASSLGGTGINQPQHF
cdr3_nt: TGTGCCAGCAGCTTGGGTGGGACAGGAATCAATCAGCCCCAGCATTTT
clone_size: few
j_call: TRBJ1-5
v_call: TRBV5-8
d_call: TRBD1

cdr3_aa: CASRKGPYSYEQYF
cdr3_nt: TGTGCCAGCAGGAAGGGGCCTTACTCCTACGAGCAGTACTTC
clone_size: NA
j_call: TRBJ2-7
v_call: TRBV28
d_call: NA

cdr3_aa: CASSQEDRGNQPQHF
cdr3_nt: TGTGCCAGCAGCCAAGAAGACAGGGGCAATCAGCCCCAGCATTTT
clone_size: once
j_call: TRBJ1-5
v_call: TRBV4-2
d_call: TRBD1

cdr3_aa: CARKIYGREGIAQYF
cdr3_nt: TGTGCCAGGAAGATTTATGGGCGGGAGGGGATAGCGCAGTACTTC
clone_size: NA
j_call: TRBJ2-7
v_call: TRBV28
d_call: TRBD2

cdr3_aa: CASSGTPRGLNYEQYF
cdr3_nt: TGTGCCAGCAGCGGTACCCCTAGGGGGCTCAACTACGAGCAGTACTTC
clone_size: NA
j_call: TRBJ2-7
v_call: TRBV7-9
d_call: TRBD1

cdr3_aa: CASSFLVEQYF
cdr3_nt: TGTGCCAGCAGCTTTCTCGTCGAGCAGTACTTC
clone_size: NA
j_call: TRBJ2-7
v_call: TRBV11-2
d_call: NA

cdr3_aa: CASSMSSAGEGDTQYF
cdr3_nt: TGTGCCAGCAGTATGAGTTCAGCGGGAGAAGGAGATACGCAGTATTTT
clone_size: once
j_call: TRBJ2-3
v_call: TRBV6-6
d_call: TRBD2